A single sample is the source of the 13 T cell receptor beta chains below, sequenced in a study of T-cell memory formation after mild COVID-19 (dated by TCRdb to the early 2020s). To prepare the library, 5' RACE was applied. Instrument used: Illumina NovaSeq 6000. TCRdb redid the processing of the public reads, applying fastp at Q25 and MiXCR, and retained in-frame beta chains. Rows merge per CDR3 protein into single entries with the most common DNA and genes. Counted in this sample were about 350,000 distinct CDR3 sequences; about an eighth of them appeared once. About 20% of the sample is in the top ten clones. What was sequenced was PBMCs or a T cell subset sorted from them (not recorded which). Receptors were obtained from a man between 18 and 35 years old who had mild COVID-19 (a few samples of this study predate the infection). The sample titles of this study are shuffled in the database, so cell type and time point are left out; the donor was told from shared clones.

This clonotype was detected only a few times. The chain is built from TRBV12-3 or TRBV12-4 and TRBJ1-3; a weak D match, TRBD1 (5 bases). V lost 6 bases and J 4 bases, leaving 19 bases between the germline ends. The CDR3 covers 16 residues. The CDR3 sequence is CASSPGTFKAGNTIYF. For the CDR3, the DNA is TGTGCCAGCAGCCCTGGGACCTTCAAGGCAGGAAACACCATATATTTT.

This clonotype was seen many times. V is TRBV7-3 and J is TRBJ2-3, with D maybe TRBD2 (6 bases). The CDR3 has 16 amino acids. V dropped 1 base and J dropped 1 base, with 12 bases sitting between them. Per germline, CDR1 SGHTA and CDR2 FQGTGA. The CDR3 nucleotides read TGTGCCAGCAGCTTAATGAAGGGACTTGGCACAGATACGCAGTATTTT. Translating gives CASSLMKGLGTDTQYF.

In its sample, this clonotype was seen many times. The gene calls are TRBV20-1 and TRBJ1-5; tentative D call: TRBD1 (6 bases). Germline V CDR1 and CDR2: DFQATT, SNEGSKA (reference sequence). V was cut by 4 bases and J by 6 bases, with 13 bases left in between. The CDR3 runs to 13 residues. CDR3 sequence (DNA): TGCAGTGCTACGCAGGGGCTCTCTCAGCCCCAGCATTTT. Translation: CSATQGLSQPQHF.

This chain connects TRBV7-9 to TRBJ1-2, with D uncertain. The V gene's germline CDR1 is SEHNR and CDR2 FQNEAQ (reference sequence). Trimming cost V 7 bases and J 8 bases, with 20 bases left between them. The CDR3 length is 14 residues. CDR3 residues: CASNVGQVYDGYTF. The CDR3 DNA reads as TGTGCCAGCAACGTCGGTCAGGTGTACGACGGCTACACCTTC.

This clonotype appeared a few times. The chain is built from TRBV20-1 and TRBJ2-3, with D possibly TRBD1 on 6 matching bases. Between the trimmed V and J ends, which lost 3 bases and 8 bases, there was a span of 18 bases. Germline assignment: CDR1 DFQATT and CDR2 SNEGSKA (reference sequence). This CDR3 has 14 residues. CDR3 loop: CSASQGWGLSTQYF. The CDR3 bases are TGCAGTGCTAGCCAGGGGTGGGGATTAAGTACGCAGTATTTT.

The chain employs TRBV13 and TRBJ2-7, with 8 bases fitting TRBD2. Per the germline V gene, CDR1 is PRHDT and CDR2 is FYEKMQ (reference sequence). The V segment lost 1 base and the J segment 4 bases; nucleotides outside the gene matches: 12. CDR3 length: 17 amino acids. The CDR3 here is CASSLASGPARRYEQYF. In nucleotides, the CDR3 is TGTGCCAGCAGCTTAGCTAGCGGGCCAGCCCGTAGATACGAGCAGTACTTC.

A few counts support this clonotype. The chain has TRBV20-1 and TRBJ2-5; 9 bases are shared with TRBD1. The J segment lost 0 bases and the V segment lost 3 bases, leaving 8 bases of the junction unmatched. Germline values: CDR1 DFQATT, CDR2 SNEGSKA (reference sequence). This CDR3 spans 16 amino acids. In DNA, the CDR3 is TGCAGTGCTAGCCGCGAGACAGGGGGATACCAAGAGACCCAGTACTTC. Translating it yields CSASRETGGYQETQYF.

The chain combines TRBV6-5 with TRBJ2-5; 7 bases are shared with TRBD2. V was pared by 8 bases and J by 1 base, with 4 bases of the junction left unmatched. This CDR3 has 13 amino acids. CDR1 MNHEY and CDR2 SVGAGI come from the germline V gene. Here the CDR3 DNA reads TGTGCCAGCCAGCGGGGTAGCCAAGAGACCCAGTACTTC. This gives the protein CASQRGSQETQYF.

The genes are TRBV19 and TRBJ1-1, with D perhaps matching TRBD1 (6 bases). The V and J ends lost 10 bases and 8 bases respectively, with 20 bases between them. This CDR3 has 13 residues. CDR1 and CDR2 from the germline V gene are LNHDA and SQIVND (reference sequence). The CDR3 sequence is CATSSAGVREAFF. The CDR3 nucleotides read TGTGCCACCTCCTCCGCAGGGGTCCGGGAAGCTTTCTTT.

This chain links TRBV7-2 with TRBJ2-5, with TRBD1 matching 10 bases. With V trimmed by 6 bases and J by 6 bases, 4 bases remained unmatched. Per germline, CDR1 SGHTA and CDR2 FQGNSA. The CDR3 runs to 13 residues. In DNA, the CDR3 is TGTGCCAGCAGGACAGGGGGCGCGCAGACCCAGTACTTC. This translates into CASRTGGAQTQYF.

The chain combines TRBV20-1 with TRBJ2-2, with 13 bases matching TRBD2. CDR1 and CDR2 (germline): DFQATT, SNEGSKA (reference sequence). V lost 6 bases, J lost 2 bases, and 3 bases stayed unmatched. The CDR3 loop spans 15 amino acids. CDR3 residues: CSARLAGGNTGELFF. The CDR3 DNA sequence: TGCAGTGCGCGACTAGCGGGGGGTAACACCGGGGAGCTGTTTTTT.

The chain couples TRBV6-2 or TRBV6-3 to TRBJ2-7; no clear D. The CDR3 length is 13 residues. The germline V gene has CDR1 MNHEY and CDR2 SVGEGT. The V end was cut by 4 bases, the J end by 5 bases, with 12 bases between. The CDR3 DNA is TGTGCCAGCAGTTTCGACCCCCGGGACGAGCAGTACGTC. Translated: CASSFDPRDEQYV.

The chain joins TRBV20-1 to TRBJ2-3; 8 nucleotides align to TRBD1. V lost 4 bases, J lost 4 bases, and 4 bases stayed unmatched. Germline loops: CDR1 DFQATT, CDR2 SNEGSKA (reference sequence). The CDR3 covers 13 residues. CDR3: CSATDRGPDTQYF. CDR3 nucleotide sequence: TGCAGTGCTACCGACAGGGGACCAGATACGCAGTATTTT.